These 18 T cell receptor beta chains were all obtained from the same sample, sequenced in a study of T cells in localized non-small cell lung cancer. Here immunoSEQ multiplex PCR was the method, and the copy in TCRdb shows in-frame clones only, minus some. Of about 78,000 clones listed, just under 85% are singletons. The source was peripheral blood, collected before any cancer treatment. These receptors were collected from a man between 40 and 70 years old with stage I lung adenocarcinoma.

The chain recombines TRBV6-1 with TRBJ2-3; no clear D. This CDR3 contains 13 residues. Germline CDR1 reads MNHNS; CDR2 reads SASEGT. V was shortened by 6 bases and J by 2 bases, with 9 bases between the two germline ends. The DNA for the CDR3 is TGTGCCAGCAGAAGGGATAACACAGATACGCAGTATTTT. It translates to CASRRDNTDTQYF.

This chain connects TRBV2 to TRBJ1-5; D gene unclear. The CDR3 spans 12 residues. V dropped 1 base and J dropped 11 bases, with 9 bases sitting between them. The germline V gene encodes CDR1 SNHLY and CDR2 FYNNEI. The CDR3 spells CASSEGITAQHF. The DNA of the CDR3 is TGTGCCAGCAGTGAAGGGATCACGGCCCAGCATTTT.

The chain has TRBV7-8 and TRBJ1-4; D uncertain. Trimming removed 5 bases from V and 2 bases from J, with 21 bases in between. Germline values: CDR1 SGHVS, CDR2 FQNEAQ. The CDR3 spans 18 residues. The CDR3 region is CASSEEATFEVTNEKLFF. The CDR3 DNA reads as TGTGCCAGCAGCGAGGAGGCGACCTTTGAGGTTACTAATGAAAAACTGTTTTTT.

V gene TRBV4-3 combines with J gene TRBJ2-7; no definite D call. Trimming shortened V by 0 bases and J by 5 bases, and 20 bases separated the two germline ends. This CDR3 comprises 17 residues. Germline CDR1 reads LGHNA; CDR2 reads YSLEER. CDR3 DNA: TGCGCCAGCAGCCAAGAATCTCATCTGGTAAAGGAACACGAGCAGTACTTC. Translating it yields CASSQESHLVKEHEQYF.

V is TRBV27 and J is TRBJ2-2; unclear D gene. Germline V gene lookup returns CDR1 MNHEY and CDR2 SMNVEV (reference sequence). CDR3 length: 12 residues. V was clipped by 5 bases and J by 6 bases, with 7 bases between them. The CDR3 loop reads CASSRPAGELFF. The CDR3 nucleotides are TGTGCCAGCAGTCGTCCGGCCGGGGAGCTGTTTTTT.

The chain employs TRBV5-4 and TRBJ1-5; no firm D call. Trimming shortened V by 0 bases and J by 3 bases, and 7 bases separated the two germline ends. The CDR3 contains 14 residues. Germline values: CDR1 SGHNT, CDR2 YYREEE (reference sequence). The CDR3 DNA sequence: TGTGCCAGCAGCTTGGGAGGTCCCAATCAGCCCCAGCATTTT. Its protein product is CASSLGGPNQPQHF.

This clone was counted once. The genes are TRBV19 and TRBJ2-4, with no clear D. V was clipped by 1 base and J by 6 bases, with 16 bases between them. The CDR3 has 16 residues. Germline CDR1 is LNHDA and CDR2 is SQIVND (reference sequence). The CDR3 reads CASSIGQQLSTNIQYF. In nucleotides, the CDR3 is TGTGCCAGTAGTATAGGGCAACAGTTGAGTACAAACATTCAGTACTTC.

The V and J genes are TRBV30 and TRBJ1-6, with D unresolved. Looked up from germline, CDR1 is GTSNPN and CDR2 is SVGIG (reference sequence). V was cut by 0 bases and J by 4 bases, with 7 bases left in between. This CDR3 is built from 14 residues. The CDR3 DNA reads TGTGCCTGGAGTGTCGCGCAATATAATTCACCCCTCCACTTT. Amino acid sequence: CAWSVAQYNSPLHF.

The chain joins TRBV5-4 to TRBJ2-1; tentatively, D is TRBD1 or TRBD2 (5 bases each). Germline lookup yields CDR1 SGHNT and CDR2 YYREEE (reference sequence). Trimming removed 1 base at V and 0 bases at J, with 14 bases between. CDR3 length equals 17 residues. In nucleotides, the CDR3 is TGTGCCAGCAGCTTGATGTCAGGGAGTATCTCCTACAATGAGCAGTTCTTC. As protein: CASSLMSGSISYNEQFF.

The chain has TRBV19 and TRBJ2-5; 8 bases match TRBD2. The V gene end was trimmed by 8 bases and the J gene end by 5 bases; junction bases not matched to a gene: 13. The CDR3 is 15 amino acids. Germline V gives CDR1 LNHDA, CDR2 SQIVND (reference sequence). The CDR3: CASGHPGTGGETQYF. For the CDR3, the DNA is TGTGCCAGTGGTCATCCTGGTACGGGAGGGGAGACCCAGTACTTC.

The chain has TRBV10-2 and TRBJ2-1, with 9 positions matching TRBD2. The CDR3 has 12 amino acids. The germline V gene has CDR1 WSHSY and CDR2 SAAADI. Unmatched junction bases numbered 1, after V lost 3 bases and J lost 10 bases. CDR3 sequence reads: CASSETSGEQFF. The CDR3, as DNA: TGCGCCAGCAGTGAAACTAGCGGGGAGCAGTTCTTC.

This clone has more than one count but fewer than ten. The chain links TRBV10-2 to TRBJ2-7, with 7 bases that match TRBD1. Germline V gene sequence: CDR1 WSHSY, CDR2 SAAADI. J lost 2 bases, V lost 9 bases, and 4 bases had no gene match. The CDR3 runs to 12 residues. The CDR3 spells CASRQGAYEQYF. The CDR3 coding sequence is TGCGCCAGTAGACAGGGAGCCTACGAGCAGTACTTC.

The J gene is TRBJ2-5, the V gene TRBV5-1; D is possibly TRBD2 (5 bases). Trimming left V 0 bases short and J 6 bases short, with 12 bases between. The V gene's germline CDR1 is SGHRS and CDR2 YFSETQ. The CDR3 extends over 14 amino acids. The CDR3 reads CASSLALGEKTQYF. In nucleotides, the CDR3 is TGCGCCAGCAGCTTGGCTCTGGGAGAAAAGACCCAGTACTTC.

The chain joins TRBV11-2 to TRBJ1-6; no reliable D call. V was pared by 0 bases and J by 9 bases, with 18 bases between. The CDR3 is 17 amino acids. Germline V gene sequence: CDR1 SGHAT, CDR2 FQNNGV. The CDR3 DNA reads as TGTGCCAGCAGCTTAGATCTAAAGGGAGGTCTTGGTTCACCCCTCCACTTT. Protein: CASSLDLKGGLGSPLHF.

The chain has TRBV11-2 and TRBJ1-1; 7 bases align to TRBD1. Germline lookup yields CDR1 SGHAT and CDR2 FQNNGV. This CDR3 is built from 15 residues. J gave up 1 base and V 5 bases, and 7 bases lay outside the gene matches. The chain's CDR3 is CASSHYRTGNTEAFF. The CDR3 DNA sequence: TGTGCCAGCAGCCATTACCGGACAGGGAACACTGAAGCTTTCTTT.

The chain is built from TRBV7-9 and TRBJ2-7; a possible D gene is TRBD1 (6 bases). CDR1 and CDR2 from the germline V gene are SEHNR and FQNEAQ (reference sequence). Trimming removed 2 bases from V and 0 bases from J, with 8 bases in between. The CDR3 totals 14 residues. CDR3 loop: CASSLQQGSYEQYF. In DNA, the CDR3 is TGTGCCAGCAGCTTACAACAGGGCTCCTACGAGCAGTACTTC.

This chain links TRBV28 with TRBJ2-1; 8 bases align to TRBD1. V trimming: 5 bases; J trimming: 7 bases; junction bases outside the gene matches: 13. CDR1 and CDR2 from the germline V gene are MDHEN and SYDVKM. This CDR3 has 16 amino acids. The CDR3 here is CASSPTWAGGKNEQFF. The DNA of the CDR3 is TGTGCCAGCAGTCCCACTTGGGCAGGGGGCAAAAATGAGCAGTTCTTC.

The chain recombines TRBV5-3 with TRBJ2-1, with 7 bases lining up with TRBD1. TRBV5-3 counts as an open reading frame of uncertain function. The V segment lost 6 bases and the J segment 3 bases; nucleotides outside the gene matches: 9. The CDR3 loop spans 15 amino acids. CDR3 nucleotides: TGTGCCAGAACCCTATCGTGGGACAGCTACAATGAGCAGTTCTTC. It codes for CARTLSWDSYNEQFF.